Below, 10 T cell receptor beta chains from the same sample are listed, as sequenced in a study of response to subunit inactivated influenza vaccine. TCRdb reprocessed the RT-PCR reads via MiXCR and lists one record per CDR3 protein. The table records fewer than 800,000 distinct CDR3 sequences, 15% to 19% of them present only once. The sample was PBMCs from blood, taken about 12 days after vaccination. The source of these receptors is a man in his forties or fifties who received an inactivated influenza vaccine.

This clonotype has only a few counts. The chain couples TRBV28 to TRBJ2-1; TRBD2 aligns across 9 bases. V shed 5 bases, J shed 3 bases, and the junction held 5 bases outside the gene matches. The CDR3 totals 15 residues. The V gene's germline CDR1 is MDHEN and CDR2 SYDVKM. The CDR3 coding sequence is TGTGCCAGCAGTCCTCGGACTAGCGTCTACAATGAGCAGTTCTTC. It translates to CASSPRTSVYNEQFF.

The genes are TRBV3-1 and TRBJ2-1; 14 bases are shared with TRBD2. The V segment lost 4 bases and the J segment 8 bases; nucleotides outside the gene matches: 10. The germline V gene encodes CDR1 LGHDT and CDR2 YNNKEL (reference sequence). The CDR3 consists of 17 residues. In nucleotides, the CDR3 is TGTGCCAGCAGCCGTTTGGGACTAGCGGGAGAGGCCCATGAGCAGTTCTTC. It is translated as CASSRLGLAGEAHEQFF.

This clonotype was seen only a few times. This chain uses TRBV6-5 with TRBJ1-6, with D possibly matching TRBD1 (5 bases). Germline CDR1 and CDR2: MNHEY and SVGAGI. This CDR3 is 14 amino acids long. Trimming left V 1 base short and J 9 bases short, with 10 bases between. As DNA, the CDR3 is TGTGCCAGCAGTTACTTGCAGGGAGGTTCACCCCTCCACTTT. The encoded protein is CASSYLQGGSPLHF.

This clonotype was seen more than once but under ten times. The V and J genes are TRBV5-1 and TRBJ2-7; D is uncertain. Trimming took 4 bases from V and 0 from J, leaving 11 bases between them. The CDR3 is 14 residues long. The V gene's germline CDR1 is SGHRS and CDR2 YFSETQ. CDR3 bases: TGCGCCAGCAGCCCGGACGGTATCTCCTACGAGCAGTACTTC. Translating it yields CASSPDGISYEQYF.

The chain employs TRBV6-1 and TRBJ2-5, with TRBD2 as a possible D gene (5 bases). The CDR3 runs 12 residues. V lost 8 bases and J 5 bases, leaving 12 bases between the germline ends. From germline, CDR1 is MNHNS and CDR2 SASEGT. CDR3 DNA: TGTGCCAGCGACCTTGGCGGGGAGACCCAGTACTTC. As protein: CASDLGGETQYF.

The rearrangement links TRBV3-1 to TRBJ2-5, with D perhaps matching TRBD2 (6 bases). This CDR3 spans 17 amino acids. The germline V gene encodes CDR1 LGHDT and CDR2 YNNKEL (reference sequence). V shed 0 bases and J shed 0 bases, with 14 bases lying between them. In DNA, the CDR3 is TGTGCCAGCAGCCAAGAGGATGGCGGGGCACACCAAGAGACCCAGTACTTC. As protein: CASSQEDGGAHQETQYF.

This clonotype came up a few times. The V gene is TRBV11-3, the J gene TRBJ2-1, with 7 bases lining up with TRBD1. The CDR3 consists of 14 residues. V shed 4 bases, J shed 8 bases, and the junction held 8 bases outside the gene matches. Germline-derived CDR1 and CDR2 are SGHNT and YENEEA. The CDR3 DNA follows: TGTGCCAGCAGCTCCATTACAGGGGCCCATGAGCAGTTCTTC. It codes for CASSSITGAHEQFF. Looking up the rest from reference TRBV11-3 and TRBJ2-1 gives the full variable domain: EAGVVQSPRYKIIEKKQPVAFWCNPISGHNTLYWYLQNLGQGPELLIRYENEEAVDDSQLPKDRFSAERLKGVDSTLKIQPAELGDSAVYLCASSSITGAHEQFFGPGTRLTVL.

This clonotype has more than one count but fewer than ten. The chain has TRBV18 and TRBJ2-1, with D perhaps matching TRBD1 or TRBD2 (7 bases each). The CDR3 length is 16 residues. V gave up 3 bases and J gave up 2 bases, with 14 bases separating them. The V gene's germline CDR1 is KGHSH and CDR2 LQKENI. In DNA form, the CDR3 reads TGTGCCAGCTCACCGACAGGGAGGGTAACCTACAATGAGCAGTTCTTC. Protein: CASSPTGRVTYNEQFF.

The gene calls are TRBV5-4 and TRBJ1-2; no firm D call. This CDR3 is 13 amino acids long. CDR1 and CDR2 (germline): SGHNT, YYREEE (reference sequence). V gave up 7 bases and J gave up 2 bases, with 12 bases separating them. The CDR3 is CASSVGMNYGYTF. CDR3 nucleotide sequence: TGTGCCAGCTCAGTGGGAATGAACTATGGCTACACCTTC. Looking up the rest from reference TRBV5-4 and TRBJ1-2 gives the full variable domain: ETGVTQSPTHLIKTRGQQVTLRCSSQSGHNTVSWYQQALGQGPQFIFQYYREEENGRGNFPPRFSGLQFPNYSSELNVNALELDDSALYLCASSVGMNYGYTFGSGTRLTVV.

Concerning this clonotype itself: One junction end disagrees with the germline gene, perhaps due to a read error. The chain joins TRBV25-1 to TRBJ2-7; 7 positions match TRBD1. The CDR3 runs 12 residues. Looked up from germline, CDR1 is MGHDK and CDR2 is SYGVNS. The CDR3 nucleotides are TGTGCCAGCAGTGCCGCGACAGGGCCCAACCTCTTC. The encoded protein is CASSAATGPNLF.